This is a list of T cell receptor beta chains from one sample in a study of blood T cell repertoires in COVID-19. Assay: immunoSEQ multiplex PCR; the TCRdb copy retains only in-frame clones and omits some. The profile shows around 220,000 clones, around 90% of them singletons. The sequenced material came from PBMCs or T cells enriched from blood (not recorded which). Source of these receptors: a woman aged 30 to 39 with acute COVID-19. Both conserved end residues are part of each CDR3. D genes are given only for firm matches. Only some rows state a clone size, as once, few, many or a class for expanded clones.

>NA|TRBV6-4|TRBJ2-1|NA
TGTGCCAGCAGCCGACATTTCACTCAACCCGGAAATGAGCAGTTCTTC
CASSRHFTQPGNEQFF
>NA|TRBV3-1/TRBV3-2|TRBJ1-5|NA
TGTGCCAGCAGCCAAGATACGGCAGGTAATCAGCCCCAGCATTTT
CASSQDTAGNQPQHF
>NA|TRBV12-3/TRBV12-4|TRBJ1-4|NA
TGTGCCAGCAGTTTCACAGCTAATGAAAAACTGTTTTTT
CASSFTANEKLFF
>TRBD2|TRBV6-5|TRBJ2-7|NA
TGTGCCAGCATCCTGGGACTAAATCCCCTCTACGAGCAGTACTTC
CASILGLNPLYEQYF
>TRBD1|TRBV6-5|TRBJ2-7|NA
TGTGCCTCAGACAGGGGGCAGGGTGAGCAGTACTTC
CASDRGQGEQYF
>TRBD1|TRBV7-2|TRBJ1-2|NA
TGTGCCAGCAGCACCCGGACAGGGGACTATGGCTACACCTTC
CASSTRTGDYGYTF
>TRBD1|TRBV18|TRBJ1-3|once
TGTGCCAGCTCACCCGACAGGGGTGGAAACACCATATATTTT
CASSPDRGGNTIYF
>NA|TRBV24-1|TRBJ1-1|NA
TGTGCCACCAGTACCGGGGGGAACACTGAAGCTTTCTTT
CATSTGGNTEAFF
>TRBD1|TRBV19|TRBJ1-4|once
TGTGCCAGTAGCACAGGGGGACGGGAAAAACTGTTTTTT
CASSTGGREKLFF
>NA|TRBV24-1|TRBJ2-1|NA
TGTGCCACCAGCAGTGGGGCGGCCCAATACAATGAGCAGTTCTTC
CATSSGAAQYNEQFF
>NA|TRBV28|TRBJ2-1|NA
TGTGCCAGCAGTTCGGTAAGGGGGAACTACAATGAGCAGTTCTTC
CASSSVRGNYNEQFF
>NA|TRBV19|TRBJ1-1|NA
TGTGCCAGTAGTATAGCGACAGTGATGAACACTGAAGCTTTCTTT
CASSIATVMNTEAFF
>TRBD2|TRBV5-4|TRBJ2-5|NA
TGTGCCAGCAGCTACGGTTCTCTAGCGGGCCAAGAGACCCAGTACTTC
CASSYGSLAGQETQYF
>NA|TRBV7-9|TRBJ1-3|NA
TGTGCCAGCAGCTTAGGGACAGCCGGAAACACCATATATTTT
CASSLGTAGNTIYF
>NA|TRBV7-8|TRBJ1-1|NA
TGTGCCAGCAGCTTACTGGCGGATTACGAAGCTTTCTTT
CASSLLADYEAFF
>NA|TRBV9|TRBJ1-2|NA
TGTGCCAGCAGCGGAGGGGACAACCCTGGCTACACCTTC
CASSGGDNPGYTF
>TRBD2|TRBV10-3|TRBJ2-1|NA
TGTGCCATCAGTGGGACTAGCGGGAGTTTTTTCTACAATGAGCAGTTCTTC
CAISGTSGSFFYNEQFF
>NA|TRBV2|TRBJ1-2|NA
TGTGCCAGCTCGGTGGAGTCCCATGGCTACACCTTC
CASSVESHGYTF
>TRBD2|TRBV7-2|TRBJ2-7|NA
TGTGCCAGCAGCTGGGGACTAGCGAGCTCCTACGAGCAGTACTTC
CASSWGLASSYEQYF
>NA|TRBV5-4|TRBJ1-5|NA
TGTGCCAGCAGCTTGTTCGGGGTGAAGCAGCCCCAGCATTTT
CASSLFGVKQPQHF
>TRBD1|TRBV9|TRBJ1-3|NA
TGTGCCAGCAGCGTAGGGGGACAGGGAGGAAACACCATATATTTT
CASSVGGQGGNTIYF
>TRBD1|TRBV28|TRBJ1-6|NA
TGTGCCAGCAGTTTGGGGGACAGTAATTCACCCCTCCACTTT
CASSLGDSNSPLHF
>NA|TRBV4-1|TRBJ2-1|NA
TGCGCCAGCAGCCAAGAACTGCTGCGGCTCAATGAGCAGTTCTTC
CASSQELLRLNEQFF
>NA|TRBV7-9|TRBJ2-6|few
TGTGCCAGCAGCCCTGGGAGGTCCGACTCTGGGGCCAACGTCCTGACTTTC
CASSPGRSDSGANVLTF
>NA|TRBV19|TRBJ2-5|NA
TGTGCCACCGGGCCGGCAGGGATGTACCAAGAGACCCAGTACTTC
CATGPAGMYQETQYF
>TRBD1|TRBV5-1|TRBJ1-4|NA
TGCGCCAGCAGCTTGGGGGACAGGGCTAATGAAAAACTGTTTTTT
CASSLGDRANEKLFF
>NA|TRBV9|TRBJ1-4|NA
TGTGCCAGCAGCCCGCAGGTTGCAACTAATGAAAAACTGTTTTTT
CASSPQVATNEKLFF
>NA|TRBV11-2|TRBJ2-1|NA
TGTGCCAGCAGCGCTCCCCCTTGGGGCACCGGTGTGGATGAGCAGTTCTTC
CASSAPPWGTGVDEQFF
>NA|TRBV30|TRBJ1-2|NA
TGTGCCTGGCGCTCCGGGACTCATAATGGGGGCTACACCTTC
CAWRSGTHNGGYTF
>NA|TRBV18|TRBJ2-1|few
TGTGCCAGCTCACCACCGGCTAGCGCGAATGAGCAGTTCTTC
CASSPPASANEQFF
>TRBD1|TRBV2|TRBJ1-2|NA
TGTGCCAGCAGTGAGGACAGGGGCGGGGGCTACACCTTC
CASSEDRGGGYTF
>TRBD1|TRBV2|TRBJ2-2|NA
TGTGCCAGCAAGGACAGGGGGAACACCGGGGAGCTGTTTTTT
CASKDRGNTGELFF
>TRBD1|TRBV4-1|TRBJ1-2|NA
TGCGCCAGCAGCCAAGGAAGGACAGGGGGCTGGGATGGCTACACCTTC
CASSQGRTGGWDGYTF
>NA|TRBV6-5|TRBJ2-7|NA
TGTGCCAGCAGTTACCTCGCAGGAAGCTCCTACGAGCAGTACTTC
CASSYLAGSSYEQYF
>TRBD1|TRBV28|TRBJ1-6|NA
TGTGCCAGCACCCCAGCGGGGGACAGGGATAATTCACCCCTCCACTTT
CASTPAGDRDNSPLHF
>NA|TRBV6-5|TRBJ2-2|NA
TGTGCCAGCCGGACTAACCTGAACACCGGGGAGCTGTTTTTT
CASRTNLNTGELFF
>TRBD2|TRBV3-1/TRBV3-2|TRBJ2-7|NA
TGTGCCAGCAGCCAATCGGGACTAGCGGGGGGTACCTACGAGCAGTACTTC
CASSQSGLAGGTYEQYF
>NA|TRBV13|TRBJ1-5|NA
TGTGCCAGCAGCTTAAGGTGGGTACGGGGTAATCAGCCCCAGCATTTT
CASSLRWVRGNQPQHF
>NA|TRBV28|TRBJ1-4|once
TGTGCCAGCAGCCCCGCGGGGCCTAATGAAAAACTGTTTTTT
CASSPAGPNEKLFF
>NA|TRBV6-5|TRBJ2-3|NA
TGTGCCAGCACCCCTTCACAGATCACAGATACGCAGTATTTT
CASTPSQITDTQYF
>NA|TRBV5-6|TRBJ2-5|NA
TGTGCCAGCAGCTTGGCGGGTGGAGGAGAGACCCAGTACTTC
CASSLAGGGETQYF
>TRBD1|TRBV6-5|TRBJ1-6|NA
TGTGCCAGCAGTCTGTCGGGACAGGGGAATTCACCCCTCCACTTT
CASSLSGQGNSPLHF
>NA|TRBV2|TRBJ1-3|NA
TGTGCCAGCAGTGAGGAGGGGCACGGTAACACCATATATTTT
CASSEEGHGNTIYF
>NA|TRBV19|TRBJ1-1|NA
TGTGCCAGTAGTAGACGTTCCGACAAATTGAACACTGAAGCTTTCTTT
CASSRRSDKLNTEAFF
>NA|TRBV6-2/TRBV6-3|TRBJ1-1|NA
TGTGCCAGCAGTTCGGGGAGGGGGAACACTGAAGCTTTCTTT
CASSSGRGNTEAFF
>TRBD2|TRBV5-1|TRBJ2-3|NA
TGCGCCAGCAGCCGCCCGCTAGCGGACAGCACAGATACGCAGTATTTT
CASSRPLADSTDTQYF
>NA|TRBV28|TRBJ1-5|NA
TGTGCCAGCACCTTGAGAGGGTCCCTTCAGCCCCAGCATTTT
CASTLRGSLQPQHF
>NA|TRBV20-1|TRBJ1-1|NA
TGCAGTGCTAGTGGCAATCCTGCGAGGAACACTGAAGCTTTCTTT
CSASGNPARNTEAFF
>TRBD2|TRBV28|TRBJ2-2|NA
TGTGCCAGCAGGACAACTAGCGGGGGTGCTCGGATTAACACCGGGGAGCTGTTTTTT
CASRTTSGGARINTGELFF
>NA|TRBV7-2|TRBJ1-5|NA
TGTGCCAGCAGCTCCGCCGGGGCGGGGGGACCCAATCAGCCCCAGCATTTT
CASSSAGAGGPNQPQHF
>NA|TRBV19|TRBJ1-2|NA
TGTGCCAGTAGTATGGTAGTGCGGGACGGCTATGGCTACACCTTC
CASSMVVRDGYGYTF
>TRBD1|TRBV18|TRBJ2-1|NA
TGTGCCAGCTCACCGGGAGGACAGGGGATGAATGAGCAGTTCTTC
CASSPGGQGMNEQFF
>NA|TRBV7-6|TRBJ2-1|NA
TGTGCCAGCAGCTTAAAGATAGGGTCGGGGGAGCAGTTCTTC
CASSLKIGSGEQFF
>NA|TRBV6-2/TRBV6-3|TRBJ2-3|NA
TGTGCCAGCAGTTACGATCAGGGAAGCACAGATACGCAGTATTTT
CASSYDQGSTDTQYF
>TRBD1|TRBV2|TRBJ2-5|NA
TGTGCCAGCAGGCCGGGGGACAGGGTAGAAGAGACCCAGTACTTC
CASRPGDRVEETQYF
>TRBD1|TRBV10-3|TRBJ1-2|NA
TGTGCCAAGAGCGAGACAGGGGGTCCCCCAGCCTATGGCTACACCTTC
CAKSETGGPPAYGYTF
>TRBD2|TRBV29-1|TRBJ2-1|NA
TGCAGCTCTGGGGCTAGCGGAGGGGAGCAGTTCTTC
CSSGASGGEQFF
>NA|TRBV10-3|TRBJ2-1|NA
TGTGCCATCAGTGAGGGTCAGCGGGTCAACAATGAGCAGTTCTTC
CAISEGQRVNNEQFF
>TRBD2|TRBV7-9|TRBJ2-7|NA
TGTGCCAGCAGCTCCGTTGGGCGGGGGGCCTACGAGCAGTACTTC
CASSSVGRGAYEQYF